This TCR beta chain was documented in a study of tumor and adjacent non-tumor tissue in lung cancer listed by TCRdb under 2018. About the study as a whole: Of the cohort, 12 patients had adenocarcinoma, 2 had squamous cell carcinoma and 1 had small cell lung cancer. Sequencing produced about 130,000,000 productive TCRbeta reads in total, an average of approximately 4 million reads per sample. Among the approximately 15 patients, ages ranged from roughly 30 to 76 years, around 10 were men and 5 were women, and disease was TNM stage I to III. TCRbeta CDR3 sequencing was performed on 30 to 35 paired specimens, with one tumor sample and one normal lung sample collected per patient. Using bulk TCRbeta repertoires from some 14 lung cancer patients, the study set lung tumor tissue side by side with matched distant non-tumor lung tissue.

As concerns this clonotype: The specificity of this receptor is unknown. Per-nucleotide qualities are absent, and no much larger clonotype sits a single base away.

Library preparation employed multiplex PCR. Sequencing was performed on an Illumina HiSeq 2500. Following protocols modified from ARM-PCR, the researchers constructed TCRbeta libraries through three rounds of nested PCR with primers (Table S4). Before sequencing, PCR products of 200-500 bp were excised from the gel and purified with the QIAquick gel extraction kit. Under the source paper's analysis protocol: Trimmomatic was used to clean the reads, FLASH was used to merge the reads into complete CDR3 sequences, and MiTCR was used to assign the reads to V(D)J germline segments. Clonal diversity was computed as the inverse Simpson's index with VDJtools. In-frame sequences lacking a premature stop codon were counted as productive reads. TCRdb itself trimmed the public reads at Q25 with fastp, ran MiXCR and retained productive beta chains. Each CDR3 protein gets just one entry, which takes the most common genes and DNA from the rows behind it. The V and J calls reflect TCRdb's pipeline rather than the authors' work. This sample is represented by 200,000 to 250,000 distinct CDR3 sequences; 60% to 85% of them were singletons. The top ten constitute approximately 25% of the sample.

Summary of the overall study and its limitations: Tumor tissue showed significantly higher TCR diversity (inverse Simpson) than normal lung tissue, at about 400 vs 150 (P = 0.0075, Mann-Whitney U test). With only about 16 patients in the cohort, the authors noted that larger samples and more detailed clinical data are needed. Because peripheral blood was not sequenced, the blood TCRbeta repertoires of the lung cancer patients in the study went unexamined. Neither the sequencing platform nor unique molecular identifiers are mentioned in the methods. A significantly larger cumulative share of the repertoire was made up by the top 100 clones in normal lung than in tumor tissue. TCR diversity was significantly higher in younger patients, and greater tumor TCR diversity was associated with shorter overall survival and shorter disease-free survival.

Counted from cysteine to phenylalanine, this CDR3 has 17 amino acids. Only the CDR3 DNA stays, 51 bases, in frame from base 1. The germline ends are 17 bases apart after V is trimmed by 2 bases and J by 4 bases. RNA was isolated from bulk unsorted tissue, and RNA quality was assessed with a NanoDrop ND-1000 and an Agilent 2100. The donors were newly diagnosed lung cancer patients admitted for thoracic surgery in China from August to November 2014 who had not received prior chemotherapy. Patients who had received previous radiotherapy or chemotherapy, or who had another concurrent cancer, were excluded from the study. Surgical tissue pieces of roughly 1-2.2 cm3 were preserved in RNAlater solution and stored at -80 °C until use.

Material: lung tumor tissue. Rearrangement joined TRBV12-3 or TRBV12-4 to TRBJ1-4, with the identity of the D gene unclear. The receptor comes from a man in his 60s with non-small cell lung cancer. The DNA sequence follows: TGTGCCAGCAGTTTATCCCTGGGCCGGTTGGGTAATGAAAAACTGTTTTTT. Its translation reads: CASSLSLGRLGNEKLFF.